These 21 T cell receptor beta chains were all obtained from the same sample, sequenced in a study of blood T cell repertoires in COVID-19. Here immunoSEQ multiplex PCR was the method, and the copy in TCRdb shows in-frame clones only, minus some. The table lists roughly 230,000 clones, roughly 87% of them singletons. The sequencing sample was made of peripheral blood. The receptor set was obtained from a woman aged 40 to 50 who had recovered from COVID-19.

CDR3 amino acids: CATSDLRDTKNIQYF. In DNA form, the CDR3 reads TGTGCCACCAGTGACCTCAGGGACACCAAAAACATTCAGTACTTC. The V gene is TRBV24-1, the J gene TRBJ2-4; TRBD1 is a possible D gene (6 bases). V lost 4 bases and J 2 bases, leaving 11 bases between the germline ends. Germline-derived CDR1 and CDR2 are KGHDR and SFDVKD. The CDR3 has 15 residues.

The chain combines TRBV28 with TRBJ2-1; D is undetermined. CDR3 length equals 16 residues. V lost 6 bases and J 1 base, leaving 16 bases between the germline ends. Germline V gives CDR1 MDHEN, CDR2 SYDVKM. The chain's CDR3 is CASSRFMAKSYNEQFF. The CDR3 bases are TGTGCCAGCAGCCGTTTCATGGCCAAGTCCTACAATGAGCAGTTCTTC.

V gene TRBV19 combines with J gene TRBJ2-6; 10 bases fit TRBD1. The CDR3 has 17 amino acids. Germline values: CDR1 LNHDA, CDR2 SQIVND (reference sequence). V lost 8 bases to trimming and J lost 3 bases; unmatched junction nucleotides: 10. As DNA, the CDR3 is TGTGCCAGTGGGACAGGGGATGGAGTCTTTGGGGCCAACGTCCTGACTTTC. The encoded protein is CASGTGDGVFGANVLTF.

The chain combines TRBV7-9 with TRBJ2-3, with D maybe TRBD2 (6 bases). Trimming stripped 4 bases from V and 2 bases from J, with 19 bases between. The CDR3 extends over 17 amino acids. Germline V gene data show CDR1 as SEHNR and CDR2 as FQNEAQ (reference sequence). The CDR3 reads CASSSFPGTLNTDTQYF. Here the CDR3 DNA reads TGTGCCAGCAGCTCCTTTCCCGGGACTCTAAACACAGATACGCAGTATTTT.

This rearrangement joins TRBV4-1 to TRBJ2-2; D might be TRBD2 (5 bases). Germline V gives CDR1 MGHRA, CDR2 YSYEKL. The germline V and J ends were trimmed by 4 bases and 3 bases, with 15 bases remaining between them. The CDR3 loop spans 16 amino acids. The CDR3 loop reads CASSPGIPRHTGELFF. As DNA, the CDR3 is TGCGCCAGCAGCCCCGGGATTCCTCGACACACCGGGGAGCTGTTTTTT.

The chain's CDR3 is CASSRSPGRGGGTEAFF. The CDR3 DNA follows: TGTGCCAGCAGCCGGAGCCCGGGACGGGGAGGGGGCACTGAAGCTTTCTTT. The chain is built from TRBV4-2 and TRBJ1-1; D is perhaps TRBD1 (6 bases). V was trimmed by 4 bases and J by 4 bases, leaving 22 bases between them. The CDR3 covers 17 residues. Germline V gene lookup returns CDR1 LGHNA and CDR2 YNFKEQ.

The sample holds one count of this clone. The chain has TRBV5-1 and TRBJ1-2; TRBD1 matches 10 bases. The CDR3 has 15 residues. Germline V gene data show CDR1 as SGHRS and CDR2 as YFSETQ. Trimming removed 2 bases from V and 1 base from J; junction bases left unmatched: 2. The CDR3 bases are TGCGCCAGCAGCTTAGGGACAGGGGATAACTATGGCTACACCTTC. This translates into CASSLGTGDNYGYTF.

V is TRBV11-2 and J is TRBJ2-5, with D perhaps TRBD1 (5 bases). Germline V gives CDR1 SGHAT, CDR2 FQNNGV. V was clipped by 1 base and J by 4 bases, with 10 bases between them. The CDR3 has 14 residues. CDR3 nucleotides: TGTGCCAGCAGCTTAGGGGCAGGGCGAGAGACCCAGTACTTC. Protein: CASSLGAGRETQYF.

The rearrangement joins TRBV2 to TRBJ1-6; 7 bases line up with TRBD1. CDR1 is SNHLY and CDR2 is FYNNEI in the germline V gene. There are 15 residues in the CDR3. The V and J ends lost 6 bases and 5 bases, in that order; junction bases with no gene match: 7. The CDR3: CASRVGTVHNSPLHF. For the CDR3, the DNA is TGTGCCAGCAGGGTAGGGACAGTTCATAATTCACCCCTCCACTTT. Full variable domain (rest looked up from reference TRBV2 and TRBJ1-6): EPEVTQTPSHQVTQMGQEVILRCVPISNHLYFYWYRQILGQKVEFLVSFYNNEISEKSEIFDDQFSVERPDGSNFTLKIRSTKLEDSAMYFCASRVGTVHNSPLHFGNGTRLTVT.

V gene TRBV5-4 combines with J gene TRBJ1-2, with 8 positions matching TRBD1. Germline trimming cut 4 bases from V and 5 bases from J; bases unmatched to any gene: 22. The V gene's germline CDR1 is SGHNT and CDR2 YYREEE (reference sequence). CDR3 size: 19 residues. CDR3 nucleotides: TGTGCCAGCAGCCCCCAAGTCGACCCCTCAGGGGGCTTCGGATATGGCTACACCTTC. This codes for CASSPQVDPSGGFGYGYTF.

The CDR3: CASSYLLPNQYF. The CDR3 DNA sequence: TGTGCCAGCAGTTACCTACTCCCTAACCAGTACTTC. The genes are TRBV12-3 or TRBV12-4 and TRBJ2-5; D is ambiguous. V lost 4 bases to trimming and J lost 10 bases, with 13 bases between them. CDR3 length: 12 amino acids.

V and J are TRBV6-5 and TRBJ1-4; D is unclear. This CDR3 contains 15 residues. Germline V gene sequence: CDR1 MNHEY, CDR2 SVGAGI. V lost 7 bases to trimming and J lost 1 base, with 13 bases between them. CDR3 coding DNA: TGTGCCAGCAAGATGCAACAACAAACTAATGAAAAACTGTTTTTT. Translated: CASKMQQQTNEKLFF.

The chain is built from TRBV19 and TRBJ2-1; 7 bases align to TRBD2. V lost 4 bases to trimming and J lost 4 bases; unmatched junction nucleotides: 7. From germline, CDR1 is LNHDA and CDR2 SQIVND (reference sequence). This CDR3 comprises 15 residues. The DNA of the CDR3 is TGTGCCAGTAGTACTCCTTCTAGCGGTTACAATGAGCAGTTCTTC. This translates into CASSTPSSGYNEQFF.

The J gene is TRBJ2-7, the V gene TRBV12-3 or TRBV12-4, with D maybe TRBD2 (5 bases). The CDR3 sequence is 13 residues long. V lost 6 bases to trimming and J lost 2 bases, with 11 bases between them. The DNA for the CDR3 is TGTGCCAGCAGCCTCGGGGTCCCCTACGAGCAGTACGTC. This gives the protein CASSLGVPYEQYV.

As to this clone: Different DNA sequences within this sample yield the same CDR3. J is TRBJ2-3 and V is TRBV3-1 (or the pseudogene TRBV3-2); 10 positions agree with TRBD2. This CDR3 region has 15 residues. Germline V CDR1 and CDR2: LGHDT, YNNKEL (reference sequence). Trimming took 3 bases from V and 6 from J; bases not matched to a gene: 6. CDR3 sequence: CASSQRLAGVDTQYF. The CDR3 DNA follows: TGTGCCAGCAGCCAGCGACTAGCGGGCGTCGATACGCAGTATTTT.

The genes are TRBV5-5 and TRBJ1-5, with a weak D call TRBD1 (6 bases). The CDR3 runs 15 residues. Between the trimmed V and J ends, which lost 2 bases and 7 bases, there was a span of 16 bases. Germline values: CDR1 SGHKS, CDR2 YYEKEE (reference sequence). This chain's CDR3 is CASSFTGNMNQPQHF. The DNA of the CDR3 is TGTGCCAGCAGCTTTACAGGGAACATGAACCAGCCCCAGCATTTT.

CDR3: CASSFGTEYTF. The DNA for the CDR3 is TGTGCCAGCAGTTTTGGGACAGAGTACACCTTC. This sequence joins TRBV7-9 and TRBJ1-2, with 7 bases fitting TRBD1. Germline values: CDR1 SEHNR, CDR2 FQNEAQ (reference sequence). The length of the CDR3 is 11 residues. J gave up 11 bases and V 6 bases, and 6 bases lay outside the gene matches.

This chain connects TRBV7-2 to TRBJ1-4; D perhaps matches TRBD1 (6 bases). The germline V gene has CDR1 SGHTA and CDR2 FQGNSA. With 3 bases removed from V and 7 bases from J, the gap between germline ends came to 15 bases. This CDR3 contains 15 residues. CDR3 in DNA: TGTGCCAGCAGCTTGAGGGGGGGATGGGGTGAAAAACTGTTTTTT. Protein product: CASSLRGGWGEKLFF.

The J gene is TRBJ1-2, the V gene TRBV11-2; D is undetermined. Trimming took 6 bases from V and 4 from J, leaving 15 bases between them. Germline values: CDR1 SGHAT, CDR2 FQNNGV. This CDR3 contains 14 residues. CDR3 nucleotides: TGTGCCAGCAGATTAAACAGTGACACCTATGGCTACACCTTC. The encoded protein is CASRLNSDTYGYTF.

On this clone: One junction end disagrees with the germline gene, perhaps due to a read error. V usage is TRBV12-3 or TRBV12-4 and J usage is TRBJ2-3; D possibly corresponds to TRBD2 (6 bases). The CDR3 has 12 amino acids. The CDR3 protein is CASSFIRGRTDF. The CDR3 coding sequence is TGTGCCAGCAGTTTTATCCGGGGGAGGACGGATTTT.

Only one count was recorded for this clone. The rearrangement links TRBV28 to TRBJ2-5, with 10 bases fitting TRBD2. Looked up from germline, CDR1 is MDHEN and CDR2 is SYDVKM. This CDR3 region has 16 residues. V lost 0 bases, J lost 3 bases, and 4 bases stayed unmatched. The CDR3 bases are TGTGCCAGCAGTTTATGGGAGCGGGGGGGTGAAGAGACCCAGTACTTC. The encoded protein is CASSLWERGGEETQYF.